This TCR beta chain was sequenced for a study of shared clonotypes between healthy human individuals. Whole-study findings and limits: Sequencing depth was expected to affect clonotype sharing among donors.

Per the germline V gene, CDR1 is MRHNA and CDR2 is SNTAGT. The CDR3 totals 13 residues. The V end lost 0 bases, the J end lost 9 bases, and 9 bases lay between the germline ends. Remarks on this clone: Its antigen is undetermined.

TCRdb's copy holds only in-frame clones and misses some; the assay was immunoSEQ multiplex PCR. This sample carries over 1.4 million clones, roughly 96% of them seen once, and the ten largest clones take 1% to 1.5%. The clonotype was recovered from a man between 25 and 39 years old in good health. V usage is TRBV6-4 and J usage is TRBJ2-1; D gene unclear. The material sequenced was naive CD4+ T cells sorted from blood. As to subset: CD45RA+ positively selected. The DNA of the CDR3 is TGTGCCAGCAGTGACTCGATAGGAACTGAGCAGTTCTTC. Translating gives CASSDSIGTEQFF.